These 21 T cell receptor beta chains were sequenced from one sample in a study of OX40 agonist ivuxolimab in advanced cancers. Assay: immunoSEQ multiplex PCR; the TCRdb copy retains only in-frame clones and omits some. The sample shows about 45,000 clones, around 90% of them seen only once. This specimen was CD4+ or CD8+ T cells sorted from blood, taken in a trial of the OX40 agonist ivuxolimab. Receptor source: an adult with an advanced solid tumor such as melanoma, head and neck, liver or kidney cancer.

V usage is TRBV27 and J usage is TRBJ2-2; 9 bases match TRBD1. V shed 3 bases and J 7 bases; nucleotides not matched to a gene: 15. The CDR3 is 18 amino acids. Germline V gene lookup returns CDR1 MNHEY and CDR2 SMNVEV (reference sequence). The CDR3 loop reads CASSFRRTRDRDDGELFF. Here the CDR3 DNA reads TGTGCCAGCAGTTTCCGAAGAACCCGGGACAGGGACGACGGGGAGCTGTTTTTT.

The chain couples TRBV27 to TRBJ2-3, with 7 bases matching TRBD2. V lost 6 bases and J lost 2; bases outside the gene matches: 5. The CDR3 length is 14 residues. CDR1 and CDR2 from the germline V gene are MNHEY and SMNVEV (reference sequence). The CDR3 region has the DNA TGTGCCAGCAGCCTAGCGGCTGCCACAGATACGCAGTATTTT. Its translation is CASSLAAATDTQYF.

V is TRBV5-1 and J is TRBJ2-1; D may be TRBD1 (6 bases). The CDR3 length is 17 residues. Germline CDR1 is SGHRS and CDR2 is YFSETQ. The germline V and J ends were trimmed by 4 bases and 5 bases, with 22 bases remaining between them. The CDR3 here is CASSEQGAGTGDNEQFF. CDR3 DNA: TGCGCCAGCAGCGAACAGGGCGCGGGTACTGGGGACAATGAGCAGTTCTTC.

The rearrangement joins TRBV6-1 to TRBJ1-5; D gene ambiguous. Trimming stripped 6 bases from V and 0 bases from J, with 12 bases between. From germline, CDR1 is MNHNS and CDR2 SASEGT. The length of the CDR3 is 15 residues. The DNA for the CDR3 is TGTGCCAGCAGCCCAAAACCCTATAGCAATCAGCCCCAGCATTTT. Its protein product is CASSPKPYSNQPQHF.

The chain links TRBV7-9 to TRBJ2-7, with 11 bases that match TRBD2. The V segment lost 8 bases and the J segment 3 bases; nucleotides outside the gene matches: 6. The germline CDR1 and CDR2 sequences are SEHNR and FQNEAQ (reference sequence). This CDR3 comprises 14 residues. CDR3 amino acids: CASRPGTSGYEQYF. The CDR3 DNA is TGTGCCAGCCGTCCCGGGACTAGCGGCTACGAGCAGTACTTC.

J is TRBJ2-2 and V is TRBV10-3; 8 bases map to TRBD2. Unmatched junction bases numbered 0, after V lost 5 bases and J lost 7 bases. Germline assignment: CDR1 ENHRY and CDR2 SYGVKD. The CDR3 runs 12 residues. The CDR3 DNA is TGTGCCATCAGTAGCGGGAGCGGGGAGCTGTTTTTT. It specifies CAISSGSGELFF.

In DNA form, the CDR3 reads TGTGCCAGCAGCTTGGGACTAGCGGGAGGGGGCTACGAGCAGTACTTC. Translation: CASSLGLAGGGYEQYF. The chain links TRBV11-2 to TRBJ2-7, with 16 bases fitting TRBD2. The CDR3 is 16 amino acids. The germline V gene encodes CDR1 SGHAT and CDR2 FQNNGV. After removal of 3 bases from V and 3 bases from J, the junction contained 2 bases not matched to a gene.

Here the CDR3 reads CASSQRQGLNEKLFF. CDR3 in DNA: TGTGCCAGTAGTCAAAGACAGGGACTTAATGAAAAACTGTTTTTT. The rearrangement links TRBV19 to TRBJ1-4; 7 bases are a match to TRBD1. The germline V gene encodes CDR1 LNHDA and CDR2 SQIVND (reference sequence). V lost 5 bases to trimming and J lost 4 bases; unmatched junction nucleotides: 7. The CDR3 loop spans 15 amino acids.

The chain carries TRBV7-8 and TRBJ2-2; 7 positions match TRBD2. V shed 2 bases and J 1 base; nucleotides not matched to a gene: 7. The CDR3 loop spans 17 amino acids. Germline loops: CDR1 SGHVS, CDR2 FQNEAQ. Here the CDR3 DNA reads TGTGCCAGCAGCTTAAATATAGCGGGCGGGAACACCGGGGAGCTGTTTTTT. This gives the protein CASSLNIAGGNTGELFF. The whole variable domain, filled in from reference TRBV7-8 and TRBJ2-2, reads GAGVSQSPRYKVAKRGQDVALRCDPISGHVSLFWYQQALGQGPEFLTYFQNEAQLDKSGLPSDRFFAERPEGSVSTLKIQRTQQEDSAVYLCASSLNIAGGNTGELFFGEGSRLTVL.

The chain employs TRBV27 and TRBJ1-1; 9 nucleotides match TRBD1. Germline V lookup: CDR1 MNHEY, CDR2 SMNVEV (reference sequence). The V gene end was trimmed by 0 bases and the J gene end by 1 base; junction bases not matched to a gene: 9. CDR3 length: 18 residues. CDR3 loop: CASSLSGGQGGKNTEAFF. In DNA form, the CDR3 reads TGTGCCAGCAGTTTATCTGGGGGACAGGGAGGAAAGAACACTGAAGCTTTCTTT.

The rearrangement links TRBV6-6 to TRBJ1-4; 7 nucleotides align to TRBD1. The CDR3 contains 15 residues. The junction had 7 bases not matched to a gene; V was cut back by 2 bases and J by 7 bases. Looked up from germline, CDR1 is MNHNY and CDR2 is SVGAGI (reference sequence). The CDR3 loop reads CASSYPQGGGEKLFF. The CDR3 coding sequence is TGTGCCAGCAGTTACCCTCAGGGGGGGGGTGAAAAACTGTTTTTT.

The chain links TRBV29-1 to TRBJ1-4; the D gene is possibly TRBD1 (5 bases). Germline CDR1 SQVTM, CDR2 ANQGSEA. Trimming pared 1 base from V and 6 bases from J, leaving 15 bases between. This CDR3 spans 15 amino acids. For the CDR3, the DNA is TGCAGCGTTGAAGGTGGGAGGGGTCGCGATGAAAAACTGTTTTTT. Amino acid sequence: CSVEGGRGRDEKLFF.

The V gene is TRBV5-5, the J gene TRBJ2-2, with D maybe TRBD1 (6 bases). Germline V lookup: CDR1 SGHKS, CDR2 YYEKEE (reference sequence). Trimming took 4 bases from V and 5 from J, leaving 9 bases between them. The CDR3 is 13 amino acids. CDR3 coding DNA: TGTGCCAGCAGCCCGAGGGGGACCGGGGAGCTGTTTTTT. It yields the protein CASSPRGTGELFF.

The chain recombines TRBV28 with TRBJ1-1; D is uncertain. The germline gives CDR1 MDHEN, CDR2 SYDVKM. This CDR3 has 12 residues. Trimming took off 3 bases at V and 10 bases at J, with 12 bases between the two ends. The CDR3 nucleotides read TGTGCCAGCAGTTTTCCCGGGTCGCGAGCTTTCTTT. This translates into CASSFPGSRAFF.

The chain joins TRBV5-4 to TRBJ2-2, with D perhaps matching TRBD1 (5 bases). V lost 3 bases, J lost 4 bases, and 16 bases lay in between. The CDR3 totals 16 residues. Germline CDR1 SGHNT, CDR2 YYREEE (reference sequence). CDR3 residues: CASSWGPKKRTGELFF. DNA for the CDR3: TGTGCCAGCAGCTGGGGCCCAAAGAAACGCACCGGGGAGCTGTTTTTT.

V gene TRBV2 combines with J gene TRBJ2-7, with 9 bases that match TRBD2. The CDR3 totals 16 residues. The V gene end was trimmed by 10 bases and the J gene end by 3 bases; junction bases not matched to a gene: 16. Germline V gene data show CDR1 as SNHLY and CDR2 as FYNNEI. The CDR3: CATAERLAVINYEQYF. CDR3 nucleotides: TGTGCCACCGCCGAACGACTAGCGGTCATCAACTACGAGCAGTACTTC.

The chain uses TRBV19 and TRBJ1-5, with D possibly TRBD1 on 6 matching bases. With 7 bases removed from V and 4 bases from J, the gap between germline ends came to 14 bases. Germline assignment: CDR1 LNHDA and CDR2 SQIVND (reference sequence). The CDR3 has 14 residues. The CDR3 DNA is TGTGCCAGTAAATTGGGGGGGCTAAATCAGCCCCAGCATTTT. Translation gives CASKLGGLNQPQHF.

The chain carries TRBV10-3 and TRBJ1-2; TRBD1 might be the D (6 bases). Germline lookup yields CDR1 ENHRY and CDR2 SYGVKD. This CDR3 spans 14 amino acids. The V gene lost 3 bases and the J gene lost 5 bases, with 13 bases spanning the gap. CDR3 residues: CAISDGGRGYGYTF. In DNA, the CDR3 is TGTGCCATCAGTGATGGGGGGCGCGGGTATGGCTACACCTTC.

The chain recombines TRBV19 with TRBJ1-2; 7 bases line up with TRBD1. The V segment lost 5 bases and the J segment 0 bases; nucleotides outside the gene matches: 6. The CDR3 contains 15 residues. CDR1 is LNHDA and CDR2 is SQIVND in the germline V gene (reference sequence). CDR3 sequence reads: CASSRQGLTNYGYTF. The CDR3 nucleotides read TGTGCCAGTAGTCGACAGGGCCTAACTAACTATGGCTACACCTTC.

The rearrangement links TRBV11-3 to TRBJ2-1; D remains ambiguous. Germline V gene data show CDR1 as SGHNT and CDR2 as YENEEA. V lost 1 base and J 10 bases, leaving 14 bases between the germline ends. The length of the CDR3 is 14 residues. The CDR3 nucleotides are TGTGCCAGCAGCTTAGGAGATTCGATGGGGGAGCAGTTCTTC. Amino acids: CASSLGDSMGEQFF.

V and J are TRBV5-4 and TRBJ2-5; tentatively, D is TRBD2 (6 bases). The CDR3 covers 16 residues. V was pared by 0 bases and J by 5 bases, with 17 bases between. CDR1 SGHNT and CDR2 YYREEE come from the germline V gene (reference sequence). The CDR3 coding sequence is TGTGCCAGCAGCTTGGCCGAGCGGGCCGACAAGGAGACCCAGTACTTC. Protein sequence: CASSLAERADKETQYF.